This entry lists 11 T cell receptor beta chains sequenced from one sample in a study of CXCR3-negative and CXCR3-positive naive CD8 T cells. General study points: Higher TRB CDR3 hydrophobicity marked CXCR3-positive naive cells relative to CXCR3-negative naive cells.

All TRB cDNA libraries came from 5' RACE performed with UMI labels. TCRdb re-called the 5' RACE reads and gives one entry per CDR3 protein, without DNA. The listing contains about 150,000 distinct CDR3 sequences. These receptors have no identified antigens. Sequences were obtained from naive CXCR3+ CD8+ T cells from blood. Subset given: CD45RO-CCR7+CD27+CD95- naive CD8+ T cells expressing CXCR3 (TNR3+). The source of these receptors is a human donor in good health. Some clones in this sample may be carry-over from other donors' samples.

The chain recombines TRBV3-1 with TRBJ2-7. CDR3 length: 13 residues. Germline V gene data show CDR1 as LGHDT and CDR2 as YNNKEL (reference sequence). CDR3 sequence reads: CASSQDGWNEQYF.

The rearrangement joins TRBV2 to TRBJ1-1. Germline CDR1 reads SNHLY; CDR2 reads FYNNEI. This CDR3 has 12 residues. The CDR3: CASSVGDVEAFF.

The chain couples TRBV5-6 to TRBJ2-7; the D call from TCRdb, TRBD1, cannot be confirmed without DNA. The CDR3 has 14 residues. Germline V gene sequence: CDR1 SGHDT, CDR2 YYEEEE. The CDR3 sequence: CASSWEGVIYEQYF.

This chain connects TRBV6-2 or TRBV6-3 to TRBJ2-2; checking the TCRdb D call of TRBD1 is not possible without DNA. CDR3 size: 15 residues. The germline gives CDR1 MNHEY, CDR2 SVGEGT. The CDR3 spells CASGWGVANTGELFF.

The chain recombines TRBV27 with TRBJ1-2; checking the TCRdb D call of TRBD1 is not possible without DNA. The CDR3 consists of 14 residues. The V gene's germline CDR1 is MNHEY and CDR2 SMNVEV (reference sequence). The CDR3 spells CASSQLNGGGGYTF.

The chain employs TRBV19 and TRBJ1-1. Germline values: CDR1 LNHDA, CDR2 SQIVND (reference sequence). This CDR3 has 11 amino acids. CDR3 protein: CASRRNTEAFF.

The chain uses TRBV27 and TRBJ2-7; TCRdb proposes TRBD1, but this gene call is untestable without DNA. This CDR3 contains 13 residues. Per the germline V gene, CDR1 is MNHEY and CDR2 is SMNVEV (reference sequence). CDR3 sequence: CAIGTRGVYEQYF.

The chain has TRBV4-1 and TRBJ1-1; absent DNA, TCRdb's TRBD1 call cannot be checked. CDR3 length equals 15 residues. Per germline, CDR1 MGHRA and CDR2 YSYEKL. CDR3: CASSPADRGRTEAFF.

The chain employs TRBV12-3 or TRBV12-4 and TRBJ2-2. The CDR3 runs 14 residues. The CDR3 protein is CASSLAQNTGELFF.

This rearrangement joins TRBV28 to TRBJ2-2; there is no DNA to check the TCRdb D call of TRBD1. CDR3 length equals 15 residues. CDR1 MDHEN and CDR2 SYDVKM come from the germline V gene. Here the CDR3 reads CASSPGGLYSGELFF.

The CDR3 here is CSAREPTGTGDSYEQYF. V usage is TRBV20-1 and J usage is TRBJ2-7; the TCRdb call, TRBD1, lacks DNA for checking. The CDR3 contains 17 residues. Per the germline V gene, CDR1 is DFQATT and CDR2 is SNEGSKA (reference sequence).